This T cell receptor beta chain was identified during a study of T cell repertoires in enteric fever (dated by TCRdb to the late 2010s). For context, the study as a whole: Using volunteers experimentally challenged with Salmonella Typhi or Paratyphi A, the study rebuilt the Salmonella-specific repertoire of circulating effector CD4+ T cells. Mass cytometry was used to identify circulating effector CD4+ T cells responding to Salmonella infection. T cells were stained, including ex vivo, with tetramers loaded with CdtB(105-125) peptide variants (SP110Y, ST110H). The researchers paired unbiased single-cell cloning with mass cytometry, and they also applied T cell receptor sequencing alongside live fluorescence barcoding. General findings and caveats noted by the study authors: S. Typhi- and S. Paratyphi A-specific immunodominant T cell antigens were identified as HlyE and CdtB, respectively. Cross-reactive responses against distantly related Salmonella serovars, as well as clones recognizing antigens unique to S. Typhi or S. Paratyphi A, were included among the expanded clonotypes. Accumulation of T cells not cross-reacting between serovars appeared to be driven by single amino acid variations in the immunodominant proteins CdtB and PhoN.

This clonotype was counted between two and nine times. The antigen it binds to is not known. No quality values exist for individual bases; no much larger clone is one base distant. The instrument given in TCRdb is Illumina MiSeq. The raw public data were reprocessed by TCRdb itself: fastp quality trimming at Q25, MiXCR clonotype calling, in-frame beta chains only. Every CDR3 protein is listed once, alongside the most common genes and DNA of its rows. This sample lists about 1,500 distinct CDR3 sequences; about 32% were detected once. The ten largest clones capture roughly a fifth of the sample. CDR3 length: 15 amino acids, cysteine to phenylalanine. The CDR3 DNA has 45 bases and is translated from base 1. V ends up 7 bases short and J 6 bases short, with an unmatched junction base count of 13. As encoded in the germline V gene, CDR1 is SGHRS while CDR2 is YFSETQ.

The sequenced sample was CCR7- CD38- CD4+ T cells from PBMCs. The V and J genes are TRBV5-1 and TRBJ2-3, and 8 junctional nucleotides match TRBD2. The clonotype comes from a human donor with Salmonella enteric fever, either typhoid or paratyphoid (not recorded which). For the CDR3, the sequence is CASRGASGSFDTQYF. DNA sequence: TGCGCCAGCCGCGGGGCCAGCGGGAGTTTCGATACGCAGTATTTT.